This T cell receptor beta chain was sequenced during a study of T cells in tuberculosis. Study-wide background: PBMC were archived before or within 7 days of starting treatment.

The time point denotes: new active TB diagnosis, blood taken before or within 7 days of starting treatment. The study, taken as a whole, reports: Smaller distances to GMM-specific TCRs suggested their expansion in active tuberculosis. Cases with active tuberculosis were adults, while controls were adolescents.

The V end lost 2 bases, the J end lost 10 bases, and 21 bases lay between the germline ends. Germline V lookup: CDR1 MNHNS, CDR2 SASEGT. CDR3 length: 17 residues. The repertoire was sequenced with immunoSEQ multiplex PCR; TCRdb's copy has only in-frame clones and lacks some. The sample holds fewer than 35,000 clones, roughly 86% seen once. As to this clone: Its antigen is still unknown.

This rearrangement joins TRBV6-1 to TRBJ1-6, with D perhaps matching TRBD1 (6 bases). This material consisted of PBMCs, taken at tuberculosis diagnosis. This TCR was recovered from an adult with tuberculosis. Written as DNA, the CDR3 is TGTGCCAGCAGTGAATTGGTCTACAGGGCTTTGGAATCACCCCTCCACTTT. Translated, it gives CASSELVYRALESPLHF.